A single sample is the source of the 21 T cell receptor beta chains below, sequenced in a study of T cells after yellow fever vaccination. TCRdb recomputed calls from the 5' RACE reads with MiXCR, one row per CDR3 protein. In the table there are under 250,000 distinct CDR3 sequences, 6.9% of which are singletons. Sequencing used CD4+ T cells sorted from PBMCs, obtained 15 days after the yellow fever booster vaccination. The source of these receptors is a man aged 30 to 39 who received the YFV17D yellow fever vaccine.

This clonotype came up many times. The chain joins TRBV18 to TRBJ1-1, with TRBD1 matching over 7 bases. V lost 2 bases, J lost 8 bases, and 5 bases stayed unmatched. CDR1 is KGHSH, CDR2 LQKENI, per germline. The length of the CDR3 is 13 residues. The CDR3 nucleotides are TGTGCCAGCTCACCAAATTCGGACAGGGAAGCTTTCTTT. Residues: CASSPNSDREAFF.

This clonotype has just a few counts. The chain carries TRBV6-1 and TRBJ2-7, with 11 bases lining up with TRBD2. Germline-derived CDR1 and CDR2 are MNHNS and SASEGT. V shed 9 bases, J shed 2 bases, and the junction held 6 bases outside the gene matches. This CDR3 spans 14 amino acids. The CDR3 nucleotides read TGTGCCAGTTCAGGGACTAGCGGAACCTACGAGCAGTACTTC. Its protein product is CASSGTSGTYEQYF.

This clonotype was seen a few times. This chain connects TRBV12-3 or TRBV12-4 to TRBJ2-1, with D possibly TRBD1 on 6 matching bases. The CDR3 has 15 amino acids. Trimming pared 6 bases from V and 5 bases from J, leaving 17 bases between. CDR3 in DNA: TGTGCCAGCAGGCCCCTTGGACCAGGGGACAATGAGCAGTTCTTC. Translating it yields CASRPLGPGDNEQFF.

The CDR3 nucleotides read TGTGCCAGCTCTCGCCGGGACAGGGGCGGCGAGCAGTACTTC. Protein: CASSRRDRGGEQYF. The chain carries TRBV18 and TRBJ2-7; 10 nucleotides align to TRBD1. Germline V lookup: CDR1 KGHSH, CDR2 LQKENI. The ends lost 6 bases at V and 6 bases at J; junction bases unmatched: 8. The CDR3 is 14 residues long.

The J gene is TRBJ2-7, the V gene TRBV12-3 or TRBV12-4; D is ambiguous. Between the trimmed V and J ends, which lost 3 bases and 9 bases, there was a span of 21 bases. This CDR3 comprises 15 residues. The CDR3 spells CASSLNGVVRVGQYF. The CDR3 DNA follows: TGTGCCAGCAGTTTGAATGGCGTAGTACGAGTCGGGCAGTACTTC.

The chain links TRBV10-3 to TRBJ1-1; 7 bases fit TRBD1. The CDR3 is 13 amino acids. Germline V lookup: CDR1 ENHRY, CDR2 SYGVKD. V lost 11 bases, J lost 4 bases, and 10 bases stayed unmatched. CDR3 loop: CAVKGAGGTEAFF. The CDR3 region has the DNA TGTGCCGTCAAAGGGGCAGGGGGCACTGAAGCTTTCTTT.

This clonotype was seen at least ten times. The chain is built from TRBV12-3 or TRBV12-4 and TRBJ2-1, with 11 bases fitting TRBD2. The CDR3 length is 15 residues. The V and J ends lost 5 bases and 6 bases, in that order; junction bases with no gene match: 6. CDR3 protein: CASSTSTSGVNEQFF. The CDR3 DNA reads TGTGCCAGCAGTACATCGACTAGCGGGGTCAATGAGCAGTTCTTC.

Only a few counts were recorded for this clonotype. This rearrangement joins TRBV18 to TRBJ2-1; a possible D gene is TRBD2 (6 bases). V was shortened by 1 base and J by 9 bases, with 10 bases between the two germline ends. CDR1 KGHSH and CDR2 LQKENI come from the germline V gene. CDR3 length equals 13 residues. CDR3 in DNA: TGTGCCAGCTCACCACGGCGGGACCTTGAGCAGTTCTTC. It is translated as CASSPRRDLEQFF.

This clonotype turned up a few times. The CDR3 coding sequence is TGCGCCAGCAGCTCTTTCCAGGGGGCGGTCGAGCAGTACTTC. This translates into CASSSFQGAVEQYF. This chain connects TRBV5-1 to TRBJ2-7, with TRBD1 identical over 8 bases. The CDR3 sequence is 14 residues long. The germline CDR1 and CDR2 sequences are SGHRS and YFSETQ. V was pared by 3 bases and J by 6 bases, with 8 bases of the junction left unmatched.

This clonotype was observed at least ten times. Here the CDR3 reads CASSSTDRGWADTQYF. The CDR3, as DNA: TGTGCCAGCAGTTCGACGGACAGGGGATGGGCAGATACGCAGTATTTT. The chain joins TRBV12-3 or TRBV12-4 to TRBJ2-3; 9 positions agree with TRBD1. CDR3 size: 16 residues. Trimming cost V 4 bases and J 4 bases; bases outside gene matches: 9.

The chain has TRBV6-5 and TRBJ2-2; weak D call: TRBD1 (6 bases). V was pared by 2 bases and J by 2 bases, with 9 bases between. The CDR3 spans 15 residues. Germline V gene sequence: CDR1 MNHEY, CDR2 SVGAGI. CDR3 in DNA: TGTGCCAGCAGTTACGCCAGGGGTAACACCGGGGAGCTGTTTTTT. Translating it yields CASSYARGNTGELFF.

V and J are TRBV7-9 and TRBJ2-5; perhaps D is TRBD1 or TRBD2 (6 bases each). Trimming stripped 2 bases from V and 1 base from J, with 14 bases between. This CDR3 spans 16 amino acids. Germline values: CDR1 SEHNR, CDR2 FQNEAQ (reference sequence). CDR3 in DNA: TGTGCCAGCAGCTTACCGAGGGGGGCTTCCCAAGAGACCCAGTACTTC. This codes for CASSLPRGASQETQYF.

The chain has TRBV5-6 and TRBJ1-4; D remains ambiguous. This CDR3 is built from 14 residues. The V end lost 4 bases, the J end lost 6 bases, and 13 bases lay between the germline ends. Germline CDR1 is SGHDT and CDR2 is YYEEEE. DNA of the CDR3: TGTGCCAGCAGCCCCACACCTACGGATGAAAAACTGTTTTTT. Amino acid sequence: CASSPTPTDEKLFF. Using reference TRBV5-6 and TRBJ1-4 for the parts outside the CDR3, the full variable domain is DAGVTQSPTHLIKTRGQQVTLRCSPKSGHDTVSWYQQALGQGPQFIFQYYEEEERQRGNFPDRFSGHQFPNYSSELNVNALLLGDSALYLCASSPTPTDEKLFFGSGTQLSVL.

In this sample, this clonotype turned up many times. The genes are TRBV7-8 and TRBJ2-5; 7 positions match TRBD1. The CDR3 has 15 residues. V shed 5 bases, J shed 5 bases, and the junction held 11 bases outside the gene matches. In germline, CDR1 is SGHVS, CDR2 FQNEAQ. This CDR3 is CASSATGKSSETQYF. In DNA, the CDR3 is TGTGCCAGCAGCGCGACAGGGAAAAGCAGCGAGACCCAGTACTTC.

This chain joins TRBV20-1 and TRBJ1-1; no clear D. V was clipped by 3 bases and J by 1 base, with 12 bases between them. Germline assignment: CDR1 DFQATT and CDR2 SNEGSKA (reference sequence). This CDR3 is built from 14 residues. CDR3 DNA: TGCAGTGCTAGCAGATATAACAGGAACACTGAAGCTTTCTTT. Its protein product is CSASRYNRNTEAFF.

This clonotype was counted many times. Here the CDR3 DNA reads TGCGCCAGCAGCCTACCCGGGACTAGCGGGAGCACAGATACGCAGTATTTT. This gives the protein CASSLPGTSGSTDTQYF. The chain joins TRBV5-1 to TRBJ2-3; 12 bases agree with TRBD2. The CDR3 covers 17 residues. The V gene's germline CDR1 is SGHRS and CDR2 YFSETQ. V was clipped by 4 bases and J by 0 bases; unmatched bases: 6.

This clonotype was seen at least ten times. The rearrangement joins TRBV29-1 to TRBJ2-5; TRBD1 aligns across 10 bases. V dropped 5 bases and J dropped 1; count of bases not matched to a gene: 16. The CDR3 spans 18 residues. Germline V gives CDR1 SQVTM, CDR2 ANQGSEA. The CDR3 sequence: CSVPSRDRGEWGQETQYF. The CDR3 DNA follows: TGCAGCGTTCCGTCCCGGGACAGGGGAGAGTGGGGCCAAGAGACCCAGTACTTC.

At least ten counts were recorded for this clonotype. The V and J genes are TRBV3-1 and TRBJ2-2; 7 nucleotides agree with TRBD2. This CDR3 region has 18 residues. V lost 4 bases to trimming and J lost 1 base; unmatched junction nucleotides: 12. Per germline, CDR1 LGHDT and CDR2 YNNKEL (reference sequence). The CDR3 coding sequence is TGTGCCAGCAGCCCTTTTGCGGGAGAGTTGTTGAACACCGGGGAGCTGTTTTTT. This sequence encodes CASSPFAGELLNTGELFF.

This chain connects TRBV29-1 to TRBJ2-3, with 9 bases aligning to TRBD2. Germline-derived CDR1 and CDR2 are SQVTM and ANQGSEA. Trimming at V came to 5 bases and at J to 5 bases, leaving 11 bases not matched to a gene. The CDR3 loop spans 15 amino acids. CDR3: CSVSAGGPMGDTQYF. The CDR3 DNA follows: TGCAGCGTTTCCGCGGGAGGGCCGATGGGAGATACGCAGTATTTT.

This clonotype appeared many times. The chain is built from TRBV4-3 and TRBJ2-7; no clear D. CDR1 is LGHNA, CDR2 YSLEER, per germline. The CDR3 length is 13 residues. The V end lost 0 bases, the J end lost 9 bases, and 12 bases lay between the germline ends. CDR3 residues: CASSQEPRVRQYF. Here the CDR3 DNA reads TGCGCCAGCAGCCAAGAACCTCGCGTCAGGCAGTACTTC.

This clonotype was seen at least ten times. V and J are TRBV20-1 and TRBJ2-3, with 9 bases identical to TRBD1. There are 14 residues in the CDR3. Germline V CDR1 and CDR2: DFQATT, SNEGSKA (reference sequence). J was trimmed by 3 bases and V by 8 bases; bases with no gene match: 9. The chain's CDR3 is CSPSEGQGTDTQYF. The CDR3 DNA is TGCAGTCCTTCGGAGGGACAGGGAACAGATACGCAGTATTTT.